A single T cell receptor beta chain is shown here with its context. The protocol was immunoSEQ multiplex PCR, while the TCRdb copy is restricted to in-frame clones and leaves out a portion. Of 260,000 or so clones in the sample, 75% to 85% were seen once. The sample belongs to a study of blood T cell repertoires in COVID-19. The wider study: Acute-phase and convalescent COVID-19 samples originated in the United States, Italy and Spain.

Per germline, CDR1 SQVTM and CDR2 ANQGSEA. This CDR3 has 13 residues. V lost 7 bases, J lost 5 bases, and 14 bases lay in between. The sequencing input was peripheral blood. The origin of this receptor is a woman aged 70-85 years with acute or convalescent COVID-19. The rearrangement joins TRBV29-1 to TRBJ1-4, with D tentatively TRBD1 (5 bases). The CDR3 DNA sequence: TGCAGCGCGTACCCAGGGAACAATGAAAAACTGTTTTTT. This gives the protein CSAYPGNNEKLFF.